This entry describes one T cell receptor (beta chain). The sample belongs to a study of blood T cell repertoires in COVID-19. About the research overall: The United States, Italy and Spain supplied acute and convalescent COVID-19 samples. T cells, B-cell-depleted T cells, or PBMCs provided the cDNA or gDNA that served as material.

V lost 0 bases to trimming and J lost 5 bases, with 9 bases between them. CDR3 size: 15 residues. The germline gives CDR1 SGHRS, CDR2 YFSETQ. Original processing methods: Reference gene primer amplification gave estimated nucleated cell counts. Measured with immunoSEQ multiplex PCR; TCRdb has only the in-frame clones, and not every one. V and J calls plus clone size are reproduced from that table; the DNA served to infer D and trimming. Seen here are some 75,000 clones, about 89% observed once, and the top ten hold around 0.6%. Input material: peripheral blood. V and J are TRBV5-1 and TRBJ1-6; D gene ambiguous. The receptor comes from a man in his 60s with acute or convalescent COVID-19. CDR3 nucleotides: TGCGCCAGCAGCTTGGTTGGTCAGAATAATTCACCCCTCCACTTT. It translates to CASSLVGQNNSPLHF.